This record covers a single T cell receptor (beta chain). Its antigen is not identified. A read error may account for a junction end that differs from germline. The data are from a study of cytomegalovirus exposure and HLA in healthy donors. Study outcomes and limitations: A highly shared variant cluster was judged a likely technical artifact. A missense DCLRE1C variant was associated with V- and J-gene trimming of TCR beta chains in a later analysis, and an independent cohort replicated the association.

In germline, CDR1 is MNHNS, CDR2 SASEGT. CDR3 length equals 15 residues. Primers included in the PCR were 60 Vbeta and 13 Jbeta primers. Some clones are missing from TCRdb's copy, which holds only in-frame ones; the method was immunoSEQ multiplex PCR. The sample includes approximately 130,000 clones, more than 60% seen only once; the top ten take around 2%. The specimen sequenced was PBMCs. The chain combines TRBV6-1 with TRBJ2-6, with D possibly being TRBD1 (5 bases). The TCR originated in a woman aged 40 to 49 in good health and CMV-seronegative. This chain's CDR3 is CASSEVSSGANGLTF. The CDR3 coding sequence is TGTGCCAGCAGTGAAGTCAGCTCTGGGGCCAACGGCCTGACTTTC.